This section outlines one TCR beta chain sequence together with its context. Its antigen is as yet unknown. UMIs and sample barcodes were carried by the TCR alpha and TCR beta cDNA libraries that 5'RACE produced using constant-segment primers. TCRdb reanalysed the 5' RACE reads using MiXCR and keeps one entry per CDR3 protein. The sample carries 540,000 or so distinct CDR3 sequences, approximately 20% recorded once. These data are taken from a study of T-cell memory formation after mild COVID-19. About the study: Largely, the TCR clusters proved donor specific.

Study findings and constraints: Memory from before infection featured some responding clones, which suggests cross-reactive memory joined.

Deletions cut 1 base from V and 3 bases from J, with 15 bases between. Per germline, CDR1 KGHDR and CDR2 SFDVKD. The CDR3 is 16 amino acids. The sample was PBMCs or a T cell subset sorted from them (not recorded which). This chain connects TRBV24-1 to TRBJ2-7; D is perhaps TRBD1 (5 bases). This clonotype was sampled from an adult woman who had mild COVID-19 (a few samples of this study predate the infection). Cell type and time point are not known. CDR3 amino acids: CATSDFEAGWFYEQYF. The CDR3 nucleotides are TGTGCCACCAGTGATTTTGAGGCAGGGTGGTTCTACGAGCAGTACTTC.